The present TCR beta chain was sequenced within a study of blood T cell repertoires in COVID-19. Germline loops: CDR1 LGHDT, CDR2 YNNKEL (reference sequence). The CDR3 covers 17 residues. V lost 3 bases and J lost 5; bases outside the gene matches: 10. Some clones are missing from TCRdb's copy, which holds only in-frame ones; the method was immunoSEQ multiplex PCR. The sample gives about 190,000 clones, more than 65% of which show up once; over 9.5% is in the top ten. Specimen: peripheral blood. This TCR derives from a woman older than 75 with active or convalescent COVID-19. The chain links TRBV3-1 (or the pseudogene TRBV3-2) to TRBJ2-1; 10 nucleotides match TRBD1. The CDR3 DNA reads as TGTGCCAGCAGCCAGGCACTTGGGACAGGGGAAAACAATGAGCAGTTCTTC. This translates into CASSQALGTGENNEQFF.